This entry features one T cell receptor (beta chain) sequence. This sample is part of a study of CD8 T cells in Susac syndrome. The CDR3 spans 14 residues. The germline V gene has CDR1 MNHEY and CDR2 SMNVEV (reference sequence). V dropped 1 base and J dropped 6; count of bases not matched to a gene: 3. An input of roughly 0.45 to 1 ug of RNA was subjected to reverse transcription using random hexamers. TCRdb re-analysed the immunoSEQ multiplex PCR reads in MiXCR, keeping a single row per CDR3 protein. The sample holds around 50,000 distinct CDR3 sequences; 80% to 95% are singletons and the top ten take roughly 0.4%.

The sequenced sample consisted of CD8+ T cells from PBMCs. The V call is TRBV27, the J call TRBJ2-1; 7 bases align to TRBD1. The source of this sequence is a human donor in good health. CDR3 residues: CASSLWDSGNEQFF. The CDR3 coding sequence is TGTGCCAGCAGTTTATGGGACAGTGGCAATGAGCAGTTCTTC.